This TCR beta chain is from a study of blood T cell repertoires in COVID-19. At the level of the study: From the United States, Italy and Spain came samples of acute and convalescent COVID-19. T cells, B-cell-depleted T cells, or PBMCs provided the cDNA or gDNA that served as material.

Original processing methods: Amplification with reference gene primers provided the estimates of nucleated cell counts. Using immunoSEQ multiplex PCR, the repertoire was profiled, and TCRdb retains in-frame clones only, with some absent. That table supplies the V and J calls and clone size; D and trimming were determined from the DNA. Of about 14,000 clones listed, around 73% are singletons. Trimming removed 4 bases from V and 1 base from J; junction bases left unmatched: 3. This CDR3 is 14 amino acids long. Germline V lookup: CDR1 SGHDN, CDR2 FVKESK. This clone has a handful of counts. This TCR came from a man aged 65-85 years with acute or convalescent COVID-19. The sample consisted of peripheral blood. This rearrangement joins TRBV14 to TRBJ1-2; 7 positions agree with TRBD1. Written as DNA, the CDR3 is TGTGCCAGCAGCCGGGACAGAAATAACTATGGCTACACCTTC. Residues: CASSRDRNNYGYTF. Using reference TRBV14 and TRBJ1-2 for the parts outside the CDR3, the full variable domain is EAGVTQFPSHSVIEKGQTVTLRCDPISGHDNLYWYRRVMGKEIKFLLHFVKESKQDESGMPNNRFLAERTGGTYSTLKVQPAELEDSGVYFCASSRDRNNYGYTFGSGTRLTVV.